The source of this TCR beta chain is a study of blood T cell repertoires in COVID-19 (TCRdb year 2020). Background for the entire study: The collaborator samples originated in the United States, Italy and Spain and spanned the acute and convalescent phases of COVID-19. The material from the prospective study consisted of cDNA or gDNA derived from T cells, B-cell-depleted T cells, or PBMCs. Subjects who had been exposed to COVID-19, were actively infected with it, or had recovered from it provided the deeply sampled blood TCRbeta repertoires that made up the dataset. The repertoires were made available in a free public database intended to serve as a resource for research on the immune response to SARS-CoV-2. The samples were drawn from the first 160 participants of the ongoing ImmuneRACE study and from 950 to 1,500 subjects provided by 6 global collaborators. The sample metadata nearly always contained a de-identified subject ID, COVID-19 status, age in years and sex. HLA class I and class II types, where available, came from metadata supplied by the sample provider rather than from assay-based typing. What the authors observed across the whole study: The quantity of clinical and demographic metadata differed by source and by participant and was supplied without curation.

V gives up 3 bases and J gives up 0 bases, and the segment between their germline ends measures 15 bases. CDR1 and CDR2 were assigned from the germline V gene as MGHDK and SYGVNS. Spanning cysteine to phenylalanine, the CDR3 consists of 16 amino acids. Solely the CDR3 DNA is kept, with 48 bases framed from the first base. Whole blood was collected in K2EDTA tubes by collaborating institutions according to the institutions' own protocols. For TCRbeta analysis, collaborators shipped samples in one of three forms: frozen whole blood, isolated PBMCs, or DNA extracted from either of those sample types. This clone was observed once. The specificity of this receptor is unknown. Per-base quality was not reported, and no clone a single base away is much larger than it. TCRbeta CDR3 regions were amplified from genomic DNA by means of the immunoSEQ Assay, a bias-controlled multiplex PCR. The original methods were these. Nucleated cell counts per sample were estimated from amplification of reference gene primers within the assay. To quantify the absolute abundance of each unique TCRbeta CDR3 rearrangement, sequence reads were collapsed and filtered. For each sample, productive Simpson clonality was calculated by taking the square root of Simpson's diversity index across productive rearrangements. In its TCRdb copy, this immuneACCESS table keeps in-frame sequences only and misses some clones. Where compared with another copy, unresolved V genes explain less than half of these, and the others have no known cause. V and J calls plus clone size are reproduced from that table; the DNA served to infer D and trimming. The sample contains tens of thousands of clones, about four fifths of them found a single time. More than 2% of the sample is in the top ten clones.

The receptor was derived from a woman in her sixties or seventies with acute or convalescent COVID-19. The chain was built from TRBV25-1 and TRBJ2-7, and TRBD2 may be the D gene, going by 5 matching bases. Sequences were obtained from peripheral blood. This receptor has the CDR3 CASSESGGGGSYEQYF. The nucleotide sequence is TGTGCCAGCAGTGAGTCGGGCGGAGGCGGCTCCTACGAGCAGTACTTC.